This entry is about one T cell receptor (beta chain). The data originate from a study of T cell changes during pregnancy in multiple sclerosis. TCRdb keeps only in-frame clones here, not all; method: immunoSEQ multiplex PCR. The sample contains roughly 100,000 clones, around 90% of which appear only once. The germline V gene encodes CDR1 LNHNV and CDR2 YYDKDF (reference sequence). V gave up 3 bases and J gave up 2 bases, with 8 bases separating them. The CDR3 loop spans 13 amino acids. The rearrangement uses TRBV15 and TRBJ2-7; no clear D. Here the sequenced sample was peripheral blood, taken before pregnancy. The sequence came from a female donor with multiple sclerosis, enrolled in a pregnancy study. The CDR3 loop reads CATSSQIAYEQYF. The CDR3 DNA reads TGTGCCACCAGCAGCCAAATAGCCTACGAGCAGTACTTC.